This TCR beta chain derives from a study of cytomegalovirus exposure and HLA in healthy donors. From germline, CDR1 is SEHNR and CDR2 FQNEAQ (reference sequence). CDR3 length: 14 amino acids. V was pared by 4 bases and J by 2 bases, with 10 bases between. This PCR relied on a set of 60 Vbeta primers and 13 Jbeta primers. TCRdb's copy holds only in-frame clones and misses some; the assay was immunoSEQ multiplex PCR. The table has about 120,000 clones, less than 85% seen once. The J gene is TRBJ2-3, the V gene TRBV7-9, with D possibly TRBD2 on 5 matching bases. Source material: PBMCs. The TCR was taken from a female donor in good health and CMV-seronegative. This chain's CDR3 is CASSYEGVTDTQYF. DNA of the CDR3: TGTGCCAGCAGCTATGAGGGAGTCACAGATACGCAGTATTTT.